This is a list of T cell receptor beta chains from one sample in a study of blood T cell repertoires in COVID-19. Measured with immunoSEQ multiplex PCR; TCRdb has only the in-frame clones, and not every one. The sample holds 300,000 to 400,000 clones, approximately 87% seen once. Sequenced: PBMCs or T cells enriched from blood (not recorded which). Receptors originate from a woman in her twenties or thirties with acute COVID-19. Each CDR3 is given with its conserved first and last residue. The order of the fields is J gene, D gene, clone size, V gene, CDR3 protein, CDR3 DNA. D genes are given only for firm matches. The listing skips clone size in some rows; elsewhere it reads once, few, many or a size class.

j_call: TRBJ2-7
d_call: TRBD1
clone_size: .
v_call: TRBV7-2
cdr3_aa: CASSSRDRYFYEQYF
cdr3_nt: TGTGCCAGCAGCAGCCGGGACAGATATTTTTACGAGCAGTACTTC

j_call: TRBJ1-2
d_call: .
clone_size: .
v_call: TRBV15
cdr3_aa: CATSARGLGHGYTF
cdr3_nt: TGTGCCACCAGCGCCCGGGGTCTCGGCCATGGCTACACCTTC

j_call: TRBJ1-4
d_call: .
clone_size: few
v_call: TRBV4-2
cdr3_aa: CASSPAEAGAEKLFF
cdr3_nt: TGTGCCAGCAGCCCAGCCGAGGCAGGGGCAGAGAAACTGTTTTTT

j_call: TRBJ1-1
d_call: TRBD1
clone_size: .
v_call: TRBV29-1
cdr3_aa: CSVPPGQGGGDTEAFF
cdr3_nt: TGCAGCGTTCCCCCGGGACAGGGGGGTGGGGACACTGAAGCTTTCTTT

j_call: TRBJ2-7
d_call: TRBD1
clone_size: once
v_call: TRBV10-3
cdr3_aa: CAISARDSSYEQYF
cdr3_nt: TGTGCCATCAGTGCTCGGGACAGCTCCTACGAGCAGTACTTC

j_call: TRBJ1-6
d_call: TRBD1
clone_size: .
v_call: TRBV30
cdr3_aa: CAWSSTGTATSPLHF
cdr3_nt: TGTGCCTGGAGTAGTACCGGGACAGCCACCTCACCCCTCCACTTT

j_call: TRBJ1-2
d_call: TRBD1
clone_size: .
v_call: TRBV5-7
cdr3_aa: CASSPDRDYGYTF
cdr3_nt: TGTGCCAGCAGCCCGGACAGGGACTATGGCTACACCTTC

j_call: TRBJ1-3
d_call: TRBD1
clone_size: .
v_call: TRBV2
cdr3_aa: CASSVKGGGGNTIYF
cdr3_nt: TGTGCCAGCAGTGTGAAAGGGGGCGGTGGAAACACCATATATTTT

j_call: TRBJ1-5
d_call: .
clone_size: .
v_call: TRBV7-9
cdr3_aa: CASSLEGWGVQPQHF
cdr3_nt: TGTGCCAGCAGCTTAGAGGGCTGGGGGGTCCAGCCCCAGCATTTT

j_call: TRBJ1-4
d_call: .
clone_size: once
v_call: TRBV6-6
cdr3_aa: CASSYTGNEKLFF
cdr3_nt: TGTGCCAGCAGTTATACGGGAAATGAAAAACTGTTTTTT

j_call: TRBJ1-2
d_call: TRBD1
clone_size: .
v_call: TRBV29-1
cdr3_aa: CSIVTTGNNYGYTF
cdr3_nt: TGCAGCATTGTTACGACAGGGAACAACTATGGCTACACCTTC

j_call: TRBJ2-1
d_call: TRBD2
clone_size: .
v_call: TRBV4-3
cdr3_aa: CASSQELAGHSSYNEQFF
cdr3_nt: TGCGCCAGCAGCCAAGAGCTAGCGGGGCATAGCTCCTACAATGAGCAGTTCTTC

j_call: TRBJ1-1
d_call: .
clone_size: once
v_call: TRBV20-1
cdr3_aa: CSASGGDTEAFF
cdr3_nt: TGCAGTGCTAGTGGGGGAGACACTGAAGCTTTCTTT

j_call: TRBJ1-1
d_call: .
clone_size: .
v_call: TRBV7-9
cdr3_aa: CASSLVEGGETEAFF
cdr3_nt: TGTGCCAGCAGCTTAGTCGAGGGTGGGGAGACTGAAGCTTTCTTT

j_call: TRBJ2-3
d_call: .
clone_size: .
v_call: TRBV28
cdr3_aa: CASSFLDRDSTDTQYF
cdr3_nt: TGTGCCAGCAGTTTTCTTGACAGAGATAGCACAGATACGCAGTATTTT

j_call: TRBJ2-7
d_call: .
clone_size: .
v_call: TRBV5-6
cdr3_aa: CASSLGHGYEQYF
cdr3_nt: TGTGCCAGCAGCTTGGGGCATGGTTACGAGCAGTACTTC

j_call: TRBJ2-6
d_call: TRBD1
clone_size: .
v_call: TRBV5-1
cdr3_aa: CASSFVPGQAILTF
cdr3_nt: TGCGCCAGCAGCTTCGTTCCGGGACAGGCCATCCTGACTTTC

j_call: TRBJ2-6
d_call: TRBD1
clone_size: once
v_call: TRBV28
cdr3_aa: CASTSRGLAGANVLTF
cdr3_nt: TGTGCCAGCACTTCCAGGGGGCTAGCTGGGGCCAACGTCCTGACTTTC

j_call: TRBJ1-1
d_call: .
clone_size: .
v_call: TRBV6-2/TRBV6-3
cdr3_aa: CASSYAGRNTEAFF
cdr3_nt: TGTGCCAGCAGTTACGCAGGCAGGAACACTGAAGCTTTCTTT

j_call: TRBJ2-7
d_call: TRBD2
clone_size: .
v_call: TRBV7-2
cdr3_aa: CASSLTRQRGGRGGYEQYF
cdr3_nt: TGTGCCAGCAGCTTGACGCGGCAGCGGGGGGGCCGGGGTGGCTACGAGCAGTACTTC

j_call: TRBJ1-3
d_call: .
clone_size: .
v_call: TRBV5-1
cdr3_aa: CASSLAPGDSGNTIYF
cdr3_nt: TGCGCCAGCAGCTTGGCCCCCGGGGACTCTGGAAACACCATATATTTT

j_call: TRBJ2-1
d_call: TRBD2
clone_size: .
v_call: TRBV14
cdr3_aa: CASSQGLAGEQFF
cdr3_nt: TGTGCCAGCAGCCAAGGACTAGCTGGGGAGCAGTTCTTC

j_call: TRBJ2-3
d_call: TRBD1
clone_size: .
v_call: TRBV30
cdr3_aa: CAWSPQRQGSTQYF
cdr3_nt: TGTGCCTGGAGTCCGCAAAGACAGGGAAGTACGCAGTATTTT

j_call: TRBJ1-5
d_call: .
clone_size: once
v_call: TRBV6-5
cdr3_aa: CASGGRLGGQPQHF
cdr3_nt: TGTGCCAGTGGGGGACGCCTAGGGGGTCAGCCCCAGCATTTT

j_call: TRBJ2-7
d_call: .
clone_size: .
v_call: TRBV20-1
cdr3_aa: CSARGGEQYF
cdr3_nt: TGCAGTGCTAGGGGAGGCGAGCAGTACTTC

j_call: TRBJ1-2
d_call: TRBD1
clone_size: .
v_call: TRBV10-3
cdr3_aa: CAISEFTGGSYYGYTF
cdr3_nt: TGTGCCATCAGTGAGTTTACAGGGGGCTCTTACTATGGCTACACCTTC

j_call: TRBJ1-6
d_call: .
clone_size: once
v_call: TRBV6-1
cdr3_aa: CASSEDRVVSYNSPLHF
cdr3_nt: TGTGCCAGCAGTGAAGACAGGGTAGTATCCTATAATTCACCCCTCCACTTT

j_call: TRBJ2-7
d_call: .
clone_size: .
v_call: TRBV6-5
cdr3_aa: CASGAPTTPVEQYF
cdr3_nt: TGTGCCAGCGGGGCGCCTACCACGCCTGTAGAGCAGTACTTC

j_call: TRBJ1-1
d_call: TRBD1
clone_size: once
v_call: TRBV3-1/TRBV3-2
cdr3_aa: CASSLHGTGVAEAFF
cdr3_nt: TGTGCCAGCAGCCTCCACGGAACAGGGGTGGCTGAAGCTTTCTTT

j_call: TRBJ1-1
d_call: .
clone_size: .
v_call: TRBV5-1
cdr3_aa: CASSSGGVNTEAFF
cdr3_nt: TGCGCCAGCAGCTCCGGGGGGGTGAACACTGAAGCTTTCTTT

j_call: TRBJ2-2
d_call: TRBD1
clone_size: .
v_call: TRBV24-1
cdr3_aa: CATRSRGQGNTGELFF
cdr3_nt: TGTGCCACCAGGAGCCGGGGACAGGGGAACACCGGGGAGCTGTTTTTT

j_call: TRBJ1-6
d_call: .
clone_size: .
v_call: TRBV4-1
cdr3_aa: CASSPTGSPLHF
cdr3_nt: TGCGCCAGCAGCCCCACAGGTTCACCCCTCCACTTT

j_call: TRBJ1-5
d_call: .
clone_size: few
v_call: TRBV6-5
cdr3_aa: CASSWQGSNQPQHF
cdr3_nt: TGTGCCAGCTCCTGGCAGGGGAGCAATCAGCCCCAGCATTTT

j_call: TRBJ1-3
d_call: TRBD1
clone_size: .
v_call: TRBV5-1
cdr3_aa: CASSQGASGNTIYF
cdr3_nt: TGCGCCAGCAGCCAGGGGGCCTCTGGAAACACCATATATTTT

j_call: TRBJ1-2
d_call: .
clone_size: once
v_call: TRBV6-4
cdr3_aa: CASSEGRLSYGYTF
cdr3_nt: TGTGCCAGCAGTGAGGGCCGTCTTTCATATGGCTACACCTTC

j_call: TRBJ2-3
d_call: .
clone_size: .
v_call: TRBV21-1
cdr3_aa: CASSRSLGDTQYF
cdr3_nt: TGTGCCAGTTCGAGGAGTTTGGGAGATACGCAGTATTTT

j_call: TRBJ1-5
d_call: .
clone_size: .
v_call: TRBV19
cdr3_aa: CASSISITGYNQPQHF
cdr3_nt: TGTGCCAGTAGTATTTCCATAACAGGGTACAATCAGCCCCAGCATTTT

j_call: TRBJ1-2
d_call: .
clone_size: once
v_call: TRBV27
cdr3_aa: CASSWTAEAYGYTF
cdr3_nt: TGTGCCAGCAGCTGGACAGCAGAGGCCTATGGCTACACCTTC

j_call: TRBJ1-2
d_call: TRBD1
clone_size: .
v_call: TRBV19
cdr3_aa: CATTPGQGARSYTF
cdr3_nt: TGTGCCACAACACCGGGACAGGGGGCGCGTAGCTACACCTTC

j_call: TRBJ1-1
d_call: .
clone_size: .
v_call: TRBV19
cdr3_aa: CASRETEAFF
cdr3_nt: TGTGCCAGTCGGGAAACTGAAGCTTTCTTT

j_call: TRBJ1-2
d_call: TRBD1
clone_size: .
v_call: TRBV19
cdr3_aa: CASSPRGTVGYGYTF
cdr3_nt: TGTGCCAGTAGCCCCAGGGGGACAGTGGGCTATGGCTACACCTTC

j_call: TRBJ1-2
d_call: .
clone_size: .
v_call: TRBV25-1
cdr3_aa: CASSFGRVAGYTF
cdr3_nt: TGTGCCAGCAGTTTTGGGCGGGTAGCTGGCTACACCTTC

j_call: TRBJ1-3
d_call: .
clone_size: .
v_call: TRBV23-1
cdr3_aa: CATNRHARNTIYF
cdr3_nt: TGCGCCACCAATAGACACGCCAGAAACACCATATATTTT

j_call: TRBJ1-6
d_call: TRBD1
clone_size: .
v_call: TRBV27
cdr3_aa: CASRQPGQGARSSPLHF
cdr3_nt: TGTGCCAGCAGACAACCGGGACAGGGGGCGCGAAGCTCACCCCTCCACTTT

j_call: TRBJ1-1
d_call: .
clone_size: .
v_call: TRBV5-1
cdr3_aa: CASSFSGQLTEAFF
cdr3_nt: TGCGCCAGCAGCTTTTCCGGACAGCTAACTGAAGCTTTCTTT

j_call: TRBJ1-3
d_call: TRBD1
clone_size: .
v_call: TRBV6-2/TRBV6-3
cdr3_aa: CASSLPGQGRIYF
cdr3_nt: TGTGCCAGCAGTTTACCTGGACAGGGACGCATATATTTT

j_call: TRBJ2-3
d_call: TRBD2
clone_size: .
v_call: TRBV3-1/TRBV3-2
cdr3_aa: CASSPEPSGRDTQYF
cdr3_nt: TGTGCCAGCAGCCCAGAGCCTAGCGGCAGAGATACGCAGTATTTT

j_call: TRBJ1-5
d_call: .
clone_size: .
v_call: TRBV7-2
cdr3_aa: CASSPTNTNQPQHF
cdr3_nt: TGTGCCAGCAGCCCTACTAACACCAATCAGCCCCAGCATTTT

j_call: TRBJ2-7
d_call: .
clone_size: .
v_call: TRBV2
cdr3_aa: CASSEIGDEQYF
cdr3_nt: TGTGCCAGCAGTGAAATAGGGGATGAGCAGTACTTC

j_call: TRBJ2-3
d_call: .
clone_size: .
v_call: TRBV24-1
cdr3_aa: CATSDSGVPSNTDTQYF
cdr3_nt: TGTGCCACCAGTGATTCCGGGGTCCCCTCGAACACAGATACGCAGTATTTT

j_call: TRBJ2-7
d_call: TRBD1
clone_size: .
v_call: TRBV30
cdr3_aa: CAWDKQGVYEQYF
cdr3_nt: TGTGCCTGGGATAAACAGGGGGTTTACGAGCAGTACTTC

j_call: TRBJ2-1
d_call: .
clone_size: once
v_call: TRBV7-2
cdr3_aa: CATTFSGGTSNEQFF
cdr3_nt: TGTGCCACCACCTTCTCCGGGGGGACATCCAATGAGCAGTTCTTC

j_call: TRBJ1-1
d_call: TRBD1
clone_size: .
v_call: TRBV5-1
cdr3_aa: CASSPIGGQGNTEAFF
cdr3_nt: TGCGCCAGCAGCCCAATTGGAGGACAGGGGAACACTGAAGCTTTCTTT

j_call: TRBJ2-5
d_call: .
clone_size: .
v_call: TRBV7-2
cdr3_aa: CASSLATSGETQYF
cdr3_nt: TGTGCCAGCAGCTTAGCGACTAGTGGGGAGACCCAGTACTTC

j_call: TRBJ1-2
d_call: TRBD1
clone_size: .
v_call: TRBV6-2/TRBV6-3
cdr3_aa: CASSGPRQGGNYGYTF
cdr3_nt: TGTGCCAGCAGTGGACCTAGACAGGGTGGTAACTATGGCTACACCTTC

j_call: TRBJ2-3
d_call: .
clone_size: .
v_call: TRBV18
cdr3_aa: CASSLTEDTQYF
cdr3_nt: TGTGCCAGCTCACTAACAGAAGATACGCAGTATTTT